This T cell receptor (beta chain) appears in the sequencing data of a study of cytomegalovirus exposure and HLA in healthy donors. Whole-study context: An early data release held approximately 80 million unique TCRs from HLA-typed donors. General observations from the study: TCR sequences were mostly rare, though some public TCRs occurred in many donors.

Trimming removed 2 bases from V and 3 bases from J, with 20 bases in between. CDR3 size: 17 residues. For this clone: Its antigen is as yet unknown.

With 60 Vbeta and 13 Jbeta primers, the PCR was carried out. TCRdb's copy holds only in-frame clones and misses some; the assay was immunoSEQ multiplex PCR. The sample has some 150,000 clones; about four fifths are singletons. This clonotype was sampled from a man aged 30-40 years in good health and CMV-seronegative. The V call is TRBV5-3, the J call TRBJ1-1, with D unclear. TRBV5-3 qualifies as an ORF whose function is uncertain. Sequences were obtained from PBMCs. The CDR3 DNA sequence: TGTGCCAGAAGCTTATCTGAGCGGCGGCGCGTAGACACTGAAGCTTTCTTT. Protein product: CARSLSERRRVDTEAFF.